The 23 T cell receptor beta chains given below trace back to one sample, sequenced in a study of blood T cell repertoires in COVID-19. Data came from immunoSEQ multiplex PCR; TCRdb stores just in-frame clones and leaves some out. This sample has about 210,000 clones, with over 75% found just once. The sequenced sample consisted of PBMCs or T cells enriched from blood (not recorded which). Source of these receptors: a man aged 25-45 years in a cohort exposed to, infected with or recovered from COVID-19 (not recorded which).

CDR3 in amino acids: CASSVARRDEQYF. The CDR3 DNA reads as TGTGCCAGCAGCGTAGCTAGGAGGGACGAGCAGTACTTC. The gene calls are TRBV9 and TRBJ2-7; TRBD2 might be the D (6 bases). CDR3 length: 13 amino acids. Trimming cost V 0 bases and J 5 bases, with 9 bases left between them. Per germline, CDR1 SGDLS and CDR2 YYNGEE.

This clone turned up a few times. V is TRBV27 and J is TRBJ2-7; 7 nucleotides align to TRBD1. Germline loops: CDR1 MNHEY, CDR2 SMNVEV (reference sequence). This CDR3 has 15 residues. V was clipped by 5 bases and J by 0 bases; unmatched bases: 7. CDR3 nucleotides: TGTGCCAGCAGTACCCCCGGGACAGCCTCCTACGAGCAGTACTTC. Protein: CASSTPGTASYEQYF.

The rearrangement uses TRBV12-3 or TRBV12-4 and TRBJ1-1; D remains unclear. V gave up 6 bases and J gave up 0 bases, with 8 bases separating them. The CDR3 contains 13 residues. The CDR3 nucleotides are TGTGCCAGCAGCCCGACAATGAACACTGAAGCTTTCTTT. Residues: CASSPTMNTEAFF.

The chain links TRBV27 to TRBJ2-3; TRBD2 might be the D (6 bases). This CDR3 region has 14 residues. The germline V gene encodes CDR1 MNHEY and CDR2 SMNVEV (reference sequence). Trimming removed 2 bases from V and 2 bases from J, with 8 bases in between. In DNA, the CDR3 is TGTGCCAGCAGTTTAGCGGGGCCCACAGATACGCAGTATTTT. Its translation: CASSLAGPTDTQYF.

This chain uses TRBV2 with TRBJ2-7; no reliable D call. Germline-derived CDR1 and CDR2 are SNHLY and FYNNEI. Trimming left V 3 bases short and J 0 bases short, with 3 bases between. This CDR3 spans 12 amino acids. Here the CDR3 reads CASSDNSYEQYF. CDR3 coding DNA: TGTGCCAGCAGTGACAACTCCTACGAGCAGTACTTC.

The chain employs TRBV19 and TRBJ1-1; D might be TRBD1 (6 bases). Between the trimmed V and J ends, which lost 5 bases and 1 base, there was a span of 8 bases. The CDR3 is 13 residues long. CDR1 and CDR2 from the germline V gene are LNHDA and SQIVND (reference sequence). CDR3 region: CASSLTGNTEAFF. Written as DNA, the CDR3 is TGTGCCAGTAGTTTGACAGGGAACACTGAAGCTTTCTTT.

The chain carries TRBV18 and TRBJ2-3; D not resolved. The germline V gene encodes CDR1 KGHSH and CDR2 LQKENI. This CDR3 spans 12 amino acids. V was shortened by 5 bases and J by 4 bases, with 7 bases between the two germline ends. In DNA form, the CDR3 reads TGTGCCAGCTCATATATCCCAGATACGCAGTATTTT. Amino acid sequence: CASSYIPDTQYF.

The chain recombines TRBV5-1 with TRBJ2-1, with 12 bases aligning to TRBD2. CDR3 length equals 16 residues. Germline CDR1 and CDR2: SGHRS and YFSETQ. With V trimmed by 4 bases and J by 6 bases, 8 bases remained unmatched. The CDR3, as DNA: TGCGCCAGCAGCCCATATACTAGCGGGAGGCCCAATGAGCAGTTCTTC. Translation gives CASSPYTSGRPNEQFF. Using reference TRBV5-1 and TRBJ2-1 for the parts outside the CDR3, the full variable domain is KAGVTQTPRYLIKTRGQQVTLSCSPISGHRSVSWYQQTPGQGLQFLFEYFSETQRNKGNFPGRFSGRQFSNSRSEMNVSTLELGDSALYLCASSPYTSGRPNEQFFGPGTRLTVL.

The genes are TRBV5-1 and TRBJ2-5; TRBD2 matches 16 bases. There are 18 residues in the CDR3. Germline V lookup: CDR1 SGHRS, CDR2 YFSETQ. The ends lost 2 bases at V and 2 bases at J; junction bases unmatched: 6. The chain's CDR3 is CASSFGTSGRVGQETQYF. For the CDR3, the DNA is TGCGCCAGCAGCTTCGGGACTAGCGGGAGGGTGGGGCAAGAGACCCAGTACTTC. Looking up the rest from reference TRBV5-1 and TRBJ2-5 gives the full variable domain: KAGVTQTPRYLIKTRGQQVTLSCSPISGHRSVSWYQQTPGQGLQFLFEYFSETQRNKGNFPGRFSGRQFSNSRSEMNVSTLELGDSALYLCASSFGTSGRVGQETQYFGPGTRLLVL.

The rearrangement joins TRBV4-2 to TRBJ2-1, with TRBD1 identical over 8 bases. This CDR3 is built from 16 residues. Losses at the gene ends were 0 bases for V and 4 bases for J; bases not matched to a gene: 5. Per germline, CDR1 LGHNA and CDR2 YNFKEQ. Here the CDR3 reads CASSQERTGTYNEQFF. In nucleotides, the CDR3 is TGTGCCAGCAGCCAAGAAAGGACAGGGACGTACAATGAGCAGTTCTTC.

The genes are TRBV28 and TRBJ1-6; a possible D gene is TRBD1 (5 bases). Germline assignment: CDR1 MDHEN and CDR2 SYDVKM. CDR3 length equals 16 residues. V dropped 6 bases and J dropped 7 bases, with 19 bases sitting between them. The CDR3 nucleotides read TGTGCCAGCAGGCCTTCTACTTTGGGGGGGAATTCACCCCTCCACTTT. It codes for CASRPSTLGGNSPLHF. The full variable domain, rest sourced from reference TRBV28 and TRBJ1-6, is DVKVTQSSRYLVKRTGEKVFLECVQDMDHENMFWYRQDPGLGLRLIYFSYDVKMKEKGDIPEGYSVSREKKERFSLILESASTNQTSMYLCASRPSTLGGNSPLHFGNGTRLTVT.

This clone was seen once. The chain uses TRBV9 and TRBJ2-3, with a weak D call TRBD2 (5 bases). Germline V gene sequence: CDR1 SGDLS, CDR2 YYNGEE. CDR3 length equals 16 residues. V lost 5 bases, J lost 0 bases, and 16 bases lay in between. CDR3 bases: TGTGCCAGCAGTCCCGGGGTGAGGGCTAGCACAGATACGCAGTATTTT. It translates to CASSPGVRASTDTQYF.

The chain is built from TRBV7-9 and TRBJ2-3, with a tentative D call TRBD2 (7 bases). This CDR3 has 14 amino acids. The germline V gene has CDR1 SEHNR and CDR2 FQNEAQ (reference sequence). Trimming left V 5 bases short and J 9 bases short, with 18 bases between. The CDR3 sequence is CASSPRGGEETQYF. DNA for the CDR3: TGTGCCAGCAGCCCTCGAGGGGGGGAGGAGACGCAGTATTTT.

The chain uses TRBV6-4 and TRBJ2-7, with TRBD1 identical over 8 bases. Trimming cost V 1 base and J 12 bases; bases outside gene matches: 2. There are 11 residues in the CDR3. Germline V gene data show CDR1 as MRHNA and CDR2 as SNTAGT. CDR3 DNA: TGTGCCAGCAGTGACTACGACAGGGGGTACTTC. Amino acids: CASSDYDRGYF.

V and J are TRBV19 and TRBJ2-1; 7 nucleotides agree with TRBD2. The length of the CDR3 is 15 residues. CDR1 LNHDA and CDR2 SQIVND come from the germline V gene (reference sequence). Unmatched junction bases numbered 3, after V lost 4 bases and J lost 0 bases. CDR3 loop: CASSRGGSSYNEQFF. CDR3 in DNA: TGTGCCAGTAGTAGGGGCGGGAGCTCCTACAATGAGCAGTTCTTC.

CDR3 sequence: CITLVGEPGGRNEQFF. The CDR3 bases are TGCATCACGTTGGTAGGCGAGCCAGGGGGACGCAATGAGCAGTTCTTC. The chain is built from TRBV29-1 and TRBJ2-1, with 7 bases aligning to TRBD1. The CDR3 covers 16 residues. The germline gives CDR1 SQVTM, CDR2 ANQGSEA.

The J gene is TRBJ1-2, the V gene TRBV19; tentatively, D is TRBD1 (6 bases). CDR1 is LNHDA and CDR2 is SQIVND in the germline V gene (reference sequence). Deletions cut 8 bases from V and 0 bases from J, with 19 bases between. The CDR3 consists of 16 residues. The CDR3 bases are TGTGCCAGTTCAGGCGCGATCGACAGGACTAACTATGGCTACACCTTC. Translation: CASSGAIDRTNYGYTF. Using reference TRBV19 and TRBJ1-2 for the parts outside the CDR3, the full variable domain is DGGITQSPKYLFRKEGQNVTLSCEQNLNHDAMYWYRQDPGQGLRLIYYSQIVNDFQKGDIAEGYSVSREKKESFPLTVTSAQKNPTAFYLCASSGAIDRTNYGYTFGSGTRLTVV.

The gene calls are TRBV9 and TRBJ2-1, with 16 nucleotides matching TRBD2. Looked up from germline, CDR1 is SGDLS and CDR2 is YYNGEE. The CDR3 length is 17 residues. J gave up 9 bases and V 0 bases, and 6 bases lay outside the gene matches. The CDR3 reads CASSVVGTSGRGIEQFF. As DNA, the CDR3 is TGTGCCAGCAGCGTAGTCGGGACTAGCGGGAGGGGAATTGAGCAGTTCTTC. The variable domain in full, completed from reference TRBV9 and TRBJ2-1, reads DSGVTQTPKHLITATGQRVTLRCSPRSGDLSVYWYQQSLDQGLQFLIQYYNGEERAKGNILERFSAQQFPDLHSELNLSSLELGDSALYFCASSVVGTSGRGIEQFFGPGTRLTVL.

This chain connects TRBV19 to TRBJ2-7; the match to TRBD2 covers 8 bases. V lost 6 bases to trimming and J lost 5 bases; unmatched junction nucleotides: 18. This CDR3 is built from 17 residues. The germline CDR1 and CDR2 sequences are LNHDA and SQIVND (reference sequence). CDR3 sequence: CASSQDGGGQREHEQYF. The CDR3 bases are TGTGCCAGTAGCCAAGATGGCGGGGGGCAGCGGGAACACGAGCAGTACTTC.

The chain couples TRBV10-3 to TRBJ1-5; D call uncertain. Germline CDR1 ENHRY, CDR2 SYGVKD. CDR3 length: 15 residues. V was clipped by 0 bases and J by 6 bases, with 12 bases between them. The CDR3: CAISESYPGSQPQHF. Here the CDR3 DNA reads TGTGCCATCAGTGAGTCGTACCCAGGCAGTCAGCCCCAGCATTTT.

The CDR3 loop is CASSLELALQETQYF. The CDR3 DNA reads as TGTGCCAGCAGCTTAGAACTAGCCCTACAAGAGACCCAGTACTTC. The chain couples TRBV7-9 to TRBJ2-5; D perhaps matches TRBD2 (6 bases). This CDR3 spans 15 amino acids. The germline CDR1 and CDR2 sequences are SEHNR and FQNEAQ (reference sequence). Deletions cut 1 base from V and 2 bases from J, with 11 bases between.

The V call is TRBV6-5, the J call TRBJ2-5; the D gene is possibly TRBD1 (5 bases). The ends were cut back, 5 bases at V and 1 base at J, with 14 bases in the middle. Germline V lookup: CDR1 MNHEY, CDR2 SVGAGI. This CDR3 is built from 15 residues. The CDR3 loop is CASSLSLGVQETQYF. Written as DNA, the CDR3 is TGTGCCAGCAGTCTTTCGCTAGGGGTCCAAGAGACCCAGTACTTC.

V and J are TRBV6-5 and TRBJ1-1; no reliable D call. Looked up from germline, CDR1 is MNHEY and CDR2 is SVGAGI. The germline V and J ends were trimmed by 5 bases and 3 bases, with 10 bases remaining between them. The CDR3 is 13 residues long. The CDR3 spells CASSLKLDTEAFF. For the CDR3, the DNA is TGTGCCAGCAGTCTGAAGCTAGACACTGAAGCTTTCTTT.